A selection of T cell receptor beta chains follows, all from one sample in a study of blood T cell dynamics during melanoma immunotherapy. Using immunoSEQ multiplex PCR, the repertoire was profiled, and TCRdb retains in-frame clones only, with some absent. The repertoire has 9,000 to 10,000 clones, 65% to 90% of them found once; the top ten carry about 10%. Sequenced material: blood, taken from a patient treated with checkpoint blockade. The receptor set was obtained from a human donor with melanoma. The CDR3 runs from the conserved cysteine through the conserved F or W. Each record gives: J gene, D gene, clone size, V gene, CDR3 DNA, CDR3 protein. D genes are given only for firm matches. Not all rows give a size; the values are once, few, many and, for expanded clones, a class.

>TRBJ1-5|TRBD1|few|TRBV7-9
TGTGCCAGCAGCCTGACAGGGCGGCCCCAGCATTTT
CASSLTGRPQHF
>TRBJ2-3|NA|NA|TRBV6-4
TGTGCCAGCAGTCCGTCCTCGGCAGAATCTAGCACAGATACGCAGTATTTT
CASSPSSAESSTDTQYF
>TRBJ2-1|TRBD1|NA|TRBV28
TGTGCCAGCAGACGACAGGGGAGGCATGAGCAGTTCTTC
CASRRQGRHEQFF
>TRBJ2-3|NA|NA|TRBV28
TGTGCCAGCAGTCCCTCTAGCGCCAAATATCGAAATACGCAGTATTTT
CASSPSSAKYRNTQYF
>TRBJ1-2|TRBD1|NA|TRBV4-1
TGCGCCAGCAGCCAATCCGGACAGGGACACTATGGCTACACCTTC
CASSQSGQGHYGYTF
>TRBJ2-5|TRBD1|NA|TRBV19
TGTGCCAGTAGTAGGACAGGGGCCTCGAGAGAGACCCAGTACTTC
CASSRTGASRETQYF
>TRBJ2-5|NA|NA|TRBV6-1
TGTGCCAGCGAGGGGCCAAAAGAGACCCAGTACTTC
CASEGPKETQYF
>TRBJ1-1|NA|NA|TRBV11-2
TGTGCCAGCAGCTTGGGGGGCGGTTTCTCCCTTAACACTGAAGCTTTCTTT
CASSLGGGFSLNTEAFF
>TRBJ1-4|TRBD1|NA|TRBV6-1
TGTGCCAGCAGTGAAGCACCGGGACAGGGAAATGAAAAACTGTTTTTT
CASSEAPGQGNEKLFF
>TRBJ2-3|NA|once|TRBV10-3
TGTGCCTCTGCAGCATACTCCACAGATACGCAGTATTTT
CASAAYSTDTQYF
>TRBJ2-5|NA|few|TRBV2
TGTGCCAGCAGTCAAGAGACCCAGTACTTC
CASSQETQYF
>TRBJ2-1|NA|NA|TRBV7-3
TGTGCCAGCAGCTTAAGAGGGGACTCCTACAATGAGCAGTTCTTC
CASSLRGDSYNEQFF
>TRBJ1-1|TRBD1|once|TRBV7-3
TGTGCCAGCAGCCGACAGGGTTTCAACACTGAAGCTTTCTTT
CASSRQGFNTEAFF
>TRBJ2-7|TRBD1|once|TRBV7-9
TGTGCCAGCAGCGCCGGTCAGGGGGCCTACGAGCAGTACTTC
CASSAGQGAYEQYF
>TRBJ2-3|NA|few|TRBV5-1
TGCGCCAGCAGCCTCGGGGCTTCAGATACGCAGTATTTT
CASSLGASDTQYF
>TRBJ1-2|TRBD1|NA|TRBV4-1
TGCGCCAGCAGCCAAGCTACAGGGGGCGTCTATGGCTACACCTTC
CASSQATGGVYGYTF
>TRBJ2-2|NA|NA|TRBV6-4
TGTGCCAGCAGTGACACTGGGACCCAGATAGGGGAGCTGTTTTTT
CASSDTGTQIGELFF
>TRBJ1-3|NA|NA|TRBV6-5
TGTGCCAGCAGAAGCTCTGGAAACACCATATATTTT
CASRSSGNTIYF
>TRBJ1-5|TRBD1|NA|TRBV5-1
TGCGCCAGCAGCTTGGAATCGGGACAGGGTCAGCCCCAGCATTTT
CASSLESGQGQPQHF
>TRBJ1-1|NA|NA|TRBV6-6
TGTGCCAGCAGTTACTCCGGGCGTGGTTGGACTGAAGCTTTCTTT
CASSYSGRGWTEAFF
>TRBJ1-1|NA|NA|TRBV2
TGTGCCAGCAGTGAGGAGGGAAGGCCGACTGAAGCTTTCTTT
CASSEEGRPTEAFF
>TRBJ2-1|TRBD1|NA|TRBV7-9
TGTGCCAGCAGCTTAGCCGGACAGGGTTATGAGCAGTTCTTC
CASSLAGQGYEQFF
>TRBJ1-4|NA|NA|TRBV2
TGTGCCAGCACCCGGGACGGCGCAACTAATGAAAAACTGTTTTTT
CASTRDGATNEKLFF
>TRBJ1-4|TRBD1|once|TRBV4-1
TGCGCCAGCAGCCAATTTTTAGGGACAGGGCTTGAAAAACTGTTTTTT
CASSQFLGTGLEKLFF
>TRBJ1-1|NA|NA|TRBV10-3
TGTGCCATCAATTCCGGGAACACTGAAGCTTTCTTT
CAINSGNTEAFF
>TRBJ1-2|NA|once|TRBV6-5
TGTGCCAGCAGTTACGAAGTAGGGAGGCCTGGCTACACCTTC
CASSYEVGRPGYTF
>TRBJ2-7|NA|once|TRBV6-1
TGTGCCAGCATGAAACGACGTACTTCCTACGAGCAGTACTTC
CASMKRRTSYEQYF
>TRBJ2-2|NA|NA|TRBV5-1
TGCGCCAGCAGCTTGGAACAGATCGCGAACACCGGGGAGCTGTTTTTT
CASSLEQIANTGELFF
>TRBJ1-4|NA|NA|TRBV4-2
TGTGCCAGCAGCCCCCAACAGGGATCAAATGAAAAACTGTTTTTT
CASSPQQGSNEKLFF
>TRBJ2-7|TRBD2|NA|TRBV5-1
TGCGCCAGCAGCTTGCAAACGACTAGCGGACGTTACGAGCAGTACTTC
CASSLQTTSGRYEQYF
>TRBJ2-3|NA|NA|TRBV19
TGTGCCAGTAAGAGTAGCCGGATCACAGATACGCAGTATTTT
CASKSSRITDTQYF
>TRBJ2-7|NA|NA|TRBV9
TGTGCCAGCAGCGTAGTGGGCAGGGCACGGGACGAGCAGTACTTC
CASSVVGRARDEQYF
>TRBJ2-3|TRBD2|large|TRBV6-5
TGTGCCAGCAGTTACATCCTAGCGGGGCCAACAGATACGCAGTATTTT
CASSYILAGPTDTQYF